Included here is one T cell receptor beta chain sequence, with context. No antigen is known for it. No qualities accompany the bases; no much larger clone lies one base away. Libraries came from RACE. Reads for this sample came from a NextSeq 500. During library preparation, unique molecular identifiers were attached to individual cDNA molecules so that TCRs could be counted quantitatively and reproducibly. For every blood RNA sample, sequencing covered both the TCR alpha and TCR beta chains. For the original study's pipeline: Samples had a median of roughly 99,000 TCRs, with a range from about 23,224 to 750,000. V, J and CDR3 annotation of the TCR reads was performed with the Decombinator software suite. For the PS versus PT1 abundance plots, all samples were subsampled to the same number of TCRs (28,000). TCRs were defined as expanded if absent before sensitization and observed at least eight times at the 2-week time point. Using fastp trimming at Q25 and MiXCR clonotype assembly, TCRdb reanalyzed the public sequencing data and kept in-frame beta chains. CDR3 protein sequences are deduplicated, and each keeps its most common genes and DNA. What appears here as the V and J calls and clone size reflects TCRdb's work, not the paper's. The sample table holds more than 55,000 distinct CDR3 sequences, of which over 9% were seen once. 3% to 4.5% of the sample is held by the ten biggest clonotypes.

The sample comes from a study of human T cells and chemical hapten exposure (dated by TCRdb to the early 2020s). Regarding the study in general: For sensitization, 2% DPC in acetone was applied to an approximately 2 cm by approximately 2 cm area of upper inner arm skin. Blood samples were taken from patients before sensitization (week 0) and then at 2, 6 and about 24 weeks after DPC sensitization. Libraries were combined into a pool for sequencing, and differences in TCR yield between samples came mainly from small differences in library volumes within the pool. Throughout the study period of approximately 23 weeks, patients also received therapeutic DPC doses to the scalp every week. In alopecia patients, the study followed how the peripheral blood TCR repertoire changed in vivo over primary and secondary sensitization to diphenylcyclopropenone (DPC), a hapten. Alopecia areata with under or over 50% scalp involvement, alopecia totalis and alopecia universalis were represented in the patient cohort, which was mostly female. Twenty-nine alopecia patients gave blood for TCR sequencing at one to four time points (pre-sensitization, 2, 6 and 24 weeks). Patch tests used Finn chambers with 0.01% DPC on the upper back, scored after 6 days by International Contact Dermatitis Research Group standards. On the study overall, not on this receptor specifically: Because all patients had alopecia, a presumed autoimmune disease, the immune response of the patients might differ from that of healthy individuals. The number of PT1 expanded TCRs positively correlated with patch test score, significant at thresholds 8, 16 and 32 but not 4. Repeated subsampling changed both the strength of the expansion versus patch-test correlation and the threshold at which that correlation became significant. Compared with pre-sensitization or healthy control sets, expanded TCRs formed significantly more large CDR3 similarity clusters, which is consistent with antigen-driven responses. The number of TCRs above 1 in 1000 frequency did not change with DPC sensitization; there was no evidence of global repertoire structure alterations.

The label giving this sample's time point can be read as: pre-sensitization, week 0. The intended sense of this specimen's treatment or condition label: therapeutic diphenylcyclopropenone sensitization with weekly scalp DPC. At every patch-test visit, the blood draw took place before the patch test was put on. Patients were considered eligible if aged 18 to 70, diagnosed with alopecia and deemed suitable for DPC therapy, and patients were excluded if pregnant. Total RNA was extracted from unfractionated whole blood that had been collected in Tempus Blood RNA tubes. The germline V gene encodes CDR1 SEHNR and CDR2 FQNEAQ (reference sequence). Including cysteine and phenylalanine, the CDR3 has 15 amino acids. Only the CDR3 DNA is retained, 45 bases long and in frame from the first base. V and J are trimmed by 5 bases and 2 bases, and the gene matches miss 6 bases of the junction.

Here the sequenced sample was whole blood, taken in connection with sensitization to the hapten diphenylcyclopropenone (DPC). This clonotype was sampled from a woman in her 40s with alopecia areata. Some clones in this sample may be carry-over from other donors' samples. The sequence is built from TRBV7-9 and TRBJ1-1; the junction holds 9 bases that match TRBD1. CDR3 reads: CASSHWTGANTEAFF. The bases read TGTGCCAGCAGCCACTGGACAGGGGCAAACACTGAAGCTTTCTTT.